The 2 T cell receptor beta chains below all came from one sample that was sequenced in a study of T-cell memory formation after mild COVID-19 (dated by TCRdb to 2020 to 2022). The method was 5' RACE. The sequencer was an Illumina NovaSeq 6000. TCRdb applied fastp at Q25 and MiXCR to the public reads, then kept only in-frame beta chains. Merged by CDR3 protein, the rows form single entries marked with the most common genes and DNA. The sample table records 530,000 or so distinct CDR3 sequences; around a sixth of these occur just once. The ten largest clonotypes hold around 8.1% of the sample. What was sequenced was PBMCs or a T cell subset sorted from them (not recorded which). The receptor source for this set is an adult woman who had mild COVID-19 (a few samples of this study predate the infection). The sample titles of this study are shuffled in the database, so cell type and time point are left out; the donor was told from shared clones.

V and J are TRBV25-1 and TRBJ2-2; tentatively, D is TRBD2 (6 bases). The CDR3 runs 16 residues. In germline, CDR1 is MGHDK, CDR2 SYGVNS. Trimming stripped 7 bases from V and 4 bases from J, with 19 bases between. Here the CDR3 reads CASKPPRGRCTGELFF. The CDR3 nucleotides read TGTGCCAGCAAGCCACCTCGGGGGAGGTGCACCGGGGAGCTGTTTTTT. The complete variable domain, with remaining parts taken from reference TRBV25-1 and TRBJ2-2, reads EADIYQTPRYLVIGTGKKITLECSQTMGHDKMYWYQQDPGMELHLIHYSYGVNSTEKGDLSSESTVSRIRTEHFPLTLESARPSHTSQYLCASKPPRGRCTGELFFGEGSRLTVL.

The rearrangement uses TRBV5-1 and TRBJ2-1; TRBD1 aligns across 7 bases. CDR1 is SGHRS, CDR2 YFSETQ, per germline. V lost 4 bases to trimming and J lost 2 bases; unmatched junction nucleotides: 6. The CDR3 has 15 amino acids. DNA for the CDR3: TGCGCCAGCAGCCCCGGGGACAGTGCCTACAATGAGCAGTTCTTC. This sequence encodes CASSPGDSAYNEQFF.